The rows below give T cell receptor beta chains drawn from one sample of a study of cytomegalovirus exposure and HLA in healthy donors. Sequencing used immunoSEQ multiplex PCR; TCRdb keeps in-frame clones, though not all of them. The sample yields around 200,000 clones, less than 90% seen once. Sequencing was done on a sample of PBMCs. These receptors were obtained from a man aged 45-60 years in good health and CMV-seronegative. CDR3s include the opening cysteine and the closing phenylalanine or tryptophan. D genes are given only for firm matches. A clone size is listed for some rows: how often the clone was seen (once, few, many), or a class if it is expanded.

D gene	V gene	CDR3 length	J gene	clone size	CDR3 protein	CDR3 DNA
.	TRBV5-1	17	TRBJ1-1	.	CASRGVGGPGRGTEAFF	TGCGCCAGCAGGGGTGTGGGGGGGCCGGGCCGAGGCACTGAAGCTTTCTTT
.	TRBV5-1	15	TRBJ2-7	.	CASSLASGEFGEQYF	TGCGCCAGCAGCTTGGCGTCGGGAGAATTCGGGGAGCAGTACTTC
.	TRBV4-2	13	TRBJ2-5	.	CASSQDSGETQYF	TGTGCCAGCAGCCAAGATTCCGGGGAGACCCAGTACTTC
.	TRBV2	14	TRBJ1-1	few	CASSEAPDRDEAFF	TGTGCCAGCAGTGAAGCACCCGACAGAGATGAAGCTTTCTTT
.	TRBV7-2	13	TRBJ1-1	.	CASSSRLNTEAFF	TGTGCCAGCAGCTCCCGGTTGAACACTGAAGCTTTCTTT
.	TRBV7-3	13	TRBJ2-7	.	CASSSGRGREQYF	TGTGCCAGCAGCTCCGGGCGGGGCCGGGAACAGTACTTC
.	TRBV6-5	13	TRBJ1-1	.	CASSYTSRTEAFF	TGTGCCAGCAGTTATACCTCTCGGACTGAAGCTTTCTTT
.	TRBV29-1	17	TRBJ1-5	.	CSVEERNGDPRGQPQHF	TGCAGCGTTGAAGAGCGGAACGGAGACCCCCGTGGTCAGCCCCAGCATTTT
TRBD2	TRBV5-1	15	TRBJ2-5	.	CASRTSGVPGETQYF	TGCGCCAGCCGGACTAGCGGGGTCCCTGGAGAGACCCAGTACTTC
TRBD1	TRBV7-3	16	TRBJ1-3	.	CASSHGDRASGNTIYF	TGTGCCAGCAGCCACGGGGACAGGGCCTCCGGAAACACCATATATTTT
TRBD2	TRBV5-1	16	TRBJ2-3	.	CASSLRLAGGTDTQYF	TGCGCCAGCAGCCTAAGACTAGCTGGGGGCACAGATACGCAGTATTTT
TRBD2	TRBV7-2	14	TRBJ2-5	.	CASSWAGVRETQYF	TGTGCCAGCAGTTGGGCGGGGGTGAGAGAGACCCAGTACTTC
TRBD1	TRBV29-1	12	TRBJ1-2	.	CSVSPGQGRSTF	TGCAGCGTTTCACCGGGACAGGGGAGAAGCACCTTC
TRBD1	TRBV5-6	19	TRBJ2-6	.	CASSTGRDRVPSGANVLTF	TGTGCCAGCAGCACCGGGCGGGACAGGGTCCCCTCTGGGGCCAACGTCCTGACTTTC
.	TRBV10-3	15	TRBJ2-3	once	CAISESRGSTDTQYF	TGTGCCATCAGTGAGTCCCGCGGGAGCACAGATACGCAGTATTTT
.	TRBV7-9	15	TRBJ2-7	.	CSSSLGGTSSYEQYF	TGTTCCAGCAGCTTAGGGGGTACTAGCTCCTACGAGCAGTACTTC
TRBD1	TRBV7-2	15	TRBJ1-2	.	CASSARDRGPHGYTF	TGTGCCAGCAGCGCTCGGGACAGGGGGCCCCATGGCTACACCTTC
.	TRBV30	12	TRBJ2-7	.	CAWSDTTYEQYF	TGTGCCTGGAGTGACACTACCTACGAGCAGTACTTC
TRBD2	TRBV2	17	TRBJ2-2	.	CASTRVILAANTGELFF	TGTGCCAGCACCCGCGTCATACTAGCGGCGAACACCGGGGAGCTGTTTTTT
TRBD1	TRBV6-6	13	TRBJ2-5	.	CASILTGAGEQYF	TGTGCCAGCATCTTGACAGGGGCTGGGGAGCAGTACTTC
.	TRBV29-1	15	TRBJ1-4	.	CSVGKDRLTNEKLFF	TGCAGCGTCGGAAAAGACAGGTTAACTAATGAAAAACTGTTTTTT
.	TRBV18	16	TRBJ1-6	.	CASSPRSGTRNSPLHF	TGTGCCAGCTCACCACGATCCGGGACACGCAATTCACCCCTCCACTTT
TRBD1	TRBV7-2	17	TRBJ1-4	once	CASSLEGQGAISEKLFF	TGTGCCAGCAGCTTAGAAGGACAGGGGGCGATAAGTGAAAAACTGTTTTTT
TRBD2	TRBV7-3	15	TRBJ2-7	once	CASSVTGGPAHEQYF	TGTGCCAGCAGCGTAACGGGAGGGCCCGCCCACGAGCAGTACTTC
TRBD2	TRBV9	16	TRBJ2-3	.	CASSVFSGISTDTQYF	TGTGCCAGCAGCGTCTTTAGCGGGATTAGCACAGATACGCAGTATTTT
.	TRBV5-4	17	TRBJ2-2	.	CASSLEGRGANTGELFF	TGTGCCAGCAGCTTGGAGGGGAGGGGGGCGAACACCGGGGAGCTGTTTTTT
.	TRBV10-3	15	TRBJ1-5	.	CAISERGGSNQPQHF	TGTGCCATCAGCGAGCGGGGGGGCAGCAATCAGCCCCAGCATTTT
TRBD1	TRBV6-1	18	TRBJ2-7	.	CASSEAPPVRGTVYEQYF	TGTGCCAGCAGTGAAGCGCCCCCTGTGAGAGGGACAGTCTACGAGCAGTACTTC
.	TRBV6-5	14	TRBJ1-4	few	CASSYRGSNEKLFF	TGTGCCAGCAGTTACCGCGGGTCTAATGAAAAACTGTTTTTT
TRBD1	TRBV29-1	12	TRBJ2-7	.	CSGRDSSYEQYF	TGCAGCGGTAGGGACAGCTCCTACGAGCAGTACTTC
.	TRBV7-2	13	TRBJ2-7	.	CASSSLSDHEQYF	TGTGCCAGCAGCTCTCTCAGCGACCACGAGCAGTACTTC
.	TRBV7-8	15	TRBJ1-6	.	CASSGNRARGSPLHF	TGTGCCAGCAGCGGAAACCGGGCCCGGGGTTCACCCCTCCACTTT
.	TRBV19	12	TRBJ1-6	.	CASSTGNSPLHF	TGTGCCAGTAGTACAGGGAATTCACCCCTCCACTTT
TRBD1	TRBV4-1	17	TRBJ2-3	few	CASSHYTGGRGTDTQYF	TGCGCCAGCAGCCATTACACAGGGGGTAGAGGCACAGATACGCAGTATTTT
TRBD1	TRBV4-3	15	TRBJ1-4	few	CASSQGQGGGEKLFF	TGCGCCAGCAGCCAGGGACAGGGCGGGGGAGAAAAACTGTTTTTT
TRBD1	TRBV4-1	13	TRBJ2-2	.	CASSQTGHGELFF	TGCGCCAGCAGCCAGACAGGGCACGGGGAGCTGTTTTTT
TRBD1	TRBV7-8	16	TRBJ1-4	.	CASSASGQGLGEKLFF	TGTGCCAGCAGCGCCTCGGGACAGGGTTTGGGTGAAAAACTGTTTTTT
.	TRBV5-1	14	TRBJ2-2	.	CASSAGQINGELFF	TGCGCCAGCAGCGCGGGACAGATTAACGGGGAGCTGTTTTTT
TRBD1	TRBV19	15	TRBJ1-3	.	CASRPWDSSGNTIYF	TGTGCCAGTAGGCCCTGGGACAGCTCTGGAAACACCATATATTTT
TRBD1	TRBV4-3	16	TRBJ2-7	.	CASSQAGTGTAYEQYF	TGCGCCAGCAGCCAGGCCGGGACAGGGACCGCCTACGAGCAGTACTTC
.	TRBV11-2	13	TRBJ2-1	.	CASALYVAPEQFF	TGTGCCAGCGCACTTTATGTAGCCCCGGAGCAGTTCTTC
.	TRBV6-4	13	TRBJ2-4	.	CASSEEASFVQYF	TGTGCCAGCAGTGAGGAGGCCAGCTTCGTTCAGTACTTC
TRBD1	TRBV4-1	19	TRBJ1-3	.	CASSQPFPLTGPSGNTIYF	TGCGCCAGCAGCCAACCGTTTCCCTTGACAGGGCCCTCTGGAAACACCATATATTTT
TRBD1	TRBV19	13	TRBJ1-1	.	CASSLPRGPEAFF	TGTGCCAGTAGTCTCCCGAGGGGGCCTGAAGCTTTCTTT
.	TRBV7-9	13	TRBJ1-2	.	CASSPYSGEDYTF	TGTGCCAGCAGCCCCTACAGCGGGGAAGACTACACCTTC
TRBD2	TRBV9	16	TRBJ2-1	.	CASSGGSGGAPHEQFF	TGTGCCAGCAGCGGGGGGAGCGGGGGGGCCCCCCATGAGCAGTTCTTC
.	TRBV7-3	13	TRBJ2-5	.	CASSPGVGETQYF	TGTGCCAGCAGCCCGGGGGTGGGGGAGACCCAGTACTTC
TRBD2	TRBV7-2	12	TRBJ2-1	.	CASSRGLDEQFF	TGTGCCAGCAGCCGTGGACTAGATGAGCAGTTCTTC
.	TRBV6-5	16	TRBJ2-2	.	CASSYSSGAPTGELFF	TGTGCCAGCAGTTACTCGTCAGGGGCGCCCACCGGGGAGCTGTTTTTT
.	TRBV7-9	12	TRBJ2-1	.	CASSLGPFGQFF	TGTGCCAGCAGCTTGGGCCCCTTTGGGCAGTTCTTC
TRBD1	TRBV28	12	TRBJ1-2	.	CASRTGDYGYTF	TGTGCCAGCAGGACAGGGGACTATGGCTACACCTTC